Each of the 14 T cell receptor beta chains below was sequenced from the same sample in a study. Cells sorted as Tregs were CD4+, CD25+ and CD127-/low. TCRdb ran MiXCR on the 5' RACE reads and lists one entry per CDR3 protein. The table lists 35,000 to 55,000 distinct CDR3 sequences, around 23% of them singletons. The sequenced material came from Tregs sorted from a lymph node. These TCRs come from a female donor with breast cancer.

This clonotype was seen a handful of times. The chain links TRBV5-1 to TRBJ2-2, with 7 bases identical to TRBD2. Trimming at V came to 2 bases and at J to 6 bases, leaving 7 bases not matched to a gene. The CDR3 spans 15 residues. Looked up from germline, CDR1 is SGHRS and CDR2 is YFSETQ. In DNA, the CDR3 is TGCGCCAGCAGCTTAAGCCTAGCGGACTCCGGGGAGCTGTTTTTT. Amino acid sequence: CASSLSLADSGELFF.

This clonotype was seen more than once but under ten times. At one of its ends the junction is not consistent with the germline gene, which may arise from a read error. The chain couples TRBV7-9 to TRBJ2-7, with D perhaps being TRBD1 or TRBD2 (6 bases each). CDR1 is SEHNR and CDR2 is FQNEAQ in the germline V gene (reference sequence). The length of the CDR3 is 14 residues. The CDR3 is CASRHGGGPYEQYF. Here the CDR3 DNA reads TGCGCCAGCCGACACGGAGGGGGACCATACGAGCAGTACTTC.

This clonotype came up many times. The J gene is TRBJ1-5, the V gene TRBV7-2; D gene unclear. This CDR3 comprises 15 residues. Trimming took 1 base from V and 4 from J, leaving 11 bases between them. Germline CDR1 SGHTA, CDR2 FQGNSA. Here the CDR3 reads CASSLGRSGNQPQHF. CDR3 coding DNA: TGTGCCAGCAGCTTAGGAAGATCAGGAAATCAGCCCCAGCATTTT.

J is TRBJ2-1 and V is TRBV29-1; 7 bases map to TRBD2. Germline loops: CDR1 SQVTM, CDR2 ANQGSEA. There are 17 residues in the CDR3. With V trimmed by 1 base and J by 0 bases, 9 bases remained unmatched. CDR3 coding DNA: TGCAGCGTTGAAGGGATCCAAGGCGGGAGCTCCTACAATGAGCAGTTCTTC. It is translated as CSVEGIQGGSSYNEQFF.

For this clonotype: One end of the junction is discordant with germline, which a read error may explain. The rearrangement uses TRBV14 and TRBJ2-7; 10 nucleotides line up with TRBD2. The CDR3 contains 14 residues. Germline assignment: CDR1 SGHDN and CDR2 FVKESK. The CDR3 region has the DNA TGTACCAGCAGCTGGACTAGCGGACCCTACGAGCAGTACTTC. Translated, it gives CTSSWTSGPYEQYF.

Within the sample, this clonotype is medium-sized. This chain links TRBV7-3 with TRBJ2-3; D is possibly TRBD1 (6 bases). Trimming shortened V by 5 bases and J by 0 bases, and 12 bases separated the two germline ends. Germline V gives CDR1 SGHTA, CDR2 FQGTGA. This CDR3 is 15 amino acids long. The CDR3 spells CASSLGQTSTDTQYF. In DNA form, the CDR3 reads TGTGCCAGCAGCCTCGGACAGACTAGCACAGATACGCAGTATTTT. Filled out from reference TRBV7-3 and TRBJ2-3, the complete variable domain reads GAGVSQTPSNKVTEKGKYVELRCDPISGHTALYWYRQSLGQGPEFLIYFQGTGAADDSGLPNDRFFAVRPEGSVSTLKIQRTERGDSAVYLCASSLGQTSTDTQYFGPGTRLTVL.

The chain recombines TRBV14 with TRBJ2-1; 12 nucleotides match TRBD2. This CDR3 region has 15 residues. CDR1 is SGHDN, CDR2 FVKESK, per germline. V gave up 2 bases and J gave up 16 bases; unmatched junction bases: 12. CDR3 sequence: CASSQTGTSGLVEFF. The CDR3 nucleotides read TGTGCCAGCAGCCAAACCGGGACTAGCGGGTTAGTAGAATTCTTC. Using reference TRBV14 and TRBJ2-1 for the parts outside the CDR3, the full variable domain is EAGVTQFPSHSVIEKGQTVTLRCDPISGHDNLYWYRRVMGKEIKFLLHFVKESKQDESGMPNNRFLAERTGGTYSTLKVQPAELEDSGVYFCASSQTGTSGLVEFFGPGTRLTVL.

On this clonotype: Given a much more abundant clone one base away, this may be a read error. The chain is built from TRBV21-1 and TRBJ2-2; no DNA check was done on the table's D call, TRBD1. TRBV21-1 is tagged as a pseudogene. CDR3 length: 16 amino acids. CDR3: CASRPRERENAGELFF. The DNA for the CDR3 is TGTGCCAGCAGACCCCGGGAGCGGGAGAACGCCGGGGAGCTGTTTTTT.

The rearrangement uses TRBV7-8 and TRBJ1-3; tentatively, D is TRBD1 (6 bases). Trimming stripped 4 bases from V and 2 bases from J, with 9 bases between. Germline values: CDR1 SGHVS, CDR2 FQNEAQ. The CDR3 has 14 amino acids. Here the CDR3 reads CASSSQGTGNTIYF. The CDR3 nucleotides are TGTGCCAGCAGCTCTCAGGGGACTGGAAACACCATATATTTT.

This clonotype has more than one count but fewer than ten. V gene TRBV27 combines with J gene TRBJ1-1; D not resolved. Looked up from germline, CDR1 is MNHEY and CDR2 is SMNVEV (reference sequence). The length of the CDR3 is 13 residues. The V end lost 8 bases, the J end lost 5 bases, and 15 bases lay between the germline ends. CDR3 sequence: CASSVTSRTEAFF. The CDR3 DNA sequence: TGTGCCAGCTCCGTTACCTCTCGGACTGAAGCTTTCTTT.

This clonotype showed up just a few times. This chain joins TRBV12-3 or TRBV12-4 and TRBJ1-1; 7 bases are a match to TRBD1. After removal of 0 bases from V and 0 bases from J, the junction contained 1 base not matched to a gene. The CDR3 is 15 residues long. The CDR3 sequence: CASSLAGGMNTEAFF. CDR3 nucleotides: TGTGCCAGCAGTTTAGCAGGGGGCATGAACACTGAAGCTTTCTTT.

Notes on this clonotype: One end of the junction fails to match germline, which may point to a read error. This rearrangement joins TRBV29-1 to TRBJ2-5; D is perhaps TRBD1 or TRBD2 (6 bases each). This CDR3 region has 15 residues. Looked up from germline, CDR1 is SQVTM and CDR2 is ANQGSEA. The CDR3 DNA is TGCAGCATTGACCCGGCCAGGGGACTCCAAGAGACCCAGTACTTC. It specifies CSIDPARGLQETQYF.

This clonotype was seen repeatedly, ten times or more. The chain has TRBV5-1 and TRBJ2-1, with D possibly matching TRBD2 (6 bases). V gave up 2 bases and J gave up 0 bases, with 15 bases separating them. The germline V gene has CDR1 SGHRS and CDR2 YFSETQ. The CDR3 totals 17 residues. CDR3 residues: CASSLEEGTRSYNEQFF. The CDR3 DNA is TGCGCCAGCAGCTTAGAGGAGGGCACGCGCTCCTACAATGAGCAGTTCTTC.

There are a few counts of this clonotype. The rearrangement joins TRBV10-3 to TRBJ2-2, with 7 bases aligning to TRBD2. The J segment lost 3 bases and the V segment lost 8 bases, leaving 9 bases of the junction unmatched. The CDR3 consists of 15 residues. Germline V CDR1 and CDR2: ENHRY, SYGVKD. DNA for the CDR3: TGTGCCATCCCCCGGGGGACTACAGACACCGGGGAGCTGTTTTTT. Translation: CAIPRGTTDTGELFF.